This T cell receptor (beta chain) was observed in a study of blood T cell repertoires in COVID-19. The CDR3 extends over 17 amino acids. J lost 1 base, V lost 3 bases, and 10 bases had no gene match. CDR1 and CDR2 (germline): SGHVS, FQNEAQ. Produced via immunoSEQ multiplex PCR; TCRdb's table is partial and in-frame only. The data contain 250,000 to 300,000 clones, roughly 90% of them singletons. The genes are TRBV7-8 and TRBJ1-2, with TRBD1 matching 8 bases. This receptor was obtained from a woman in her sixties or seventies with acute or convalescent COVID-19. The specimen was peripheral blood. For the CDR3, the DNA is TGTGCCAGCAGCTTGGGAAACCGGGACAGGAGTAACTATGGCTACACCTTC. Residues: CASSLGNRDRSNYGYTF.